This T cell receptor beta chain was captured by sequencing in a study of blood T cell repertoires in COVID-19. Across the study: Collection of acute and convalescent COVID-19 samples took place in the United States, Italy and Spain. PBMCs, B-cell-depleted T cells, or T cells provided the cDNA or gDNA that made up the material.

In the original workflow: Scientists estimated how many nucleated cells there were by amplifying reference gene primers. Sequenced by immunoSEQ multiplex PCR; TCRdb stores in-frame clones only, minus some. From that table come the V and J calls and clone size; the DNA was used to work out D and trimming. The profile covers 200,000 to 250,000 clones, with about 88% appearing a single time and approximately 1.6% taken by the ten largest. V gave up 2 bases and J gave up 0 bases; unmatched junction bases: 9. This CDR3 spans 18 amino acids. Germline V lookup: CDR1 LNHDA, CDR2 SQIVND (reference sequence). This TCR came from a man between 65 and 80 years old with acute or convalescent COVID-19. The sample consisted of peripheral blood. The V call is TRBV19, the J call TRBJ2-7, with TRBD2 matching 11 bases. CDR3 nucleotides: TGTGCCAGTAGTATAAGAAGATCACTAGCGGGAGACTCCTACGAGCAGTACTTC. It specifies CASSIRRSLAGDSYEQYF.